A single sample gave rise to the 13 T cell receptor beta chains below, sequenced in a study of blood T cell repertoires in COVID-19. Produced via immunoSEQ multiplex PCR; TCRdb's table is partial and in-frame only. Of around 250,000 clones in the sample, about 88% were seen once. The sequenced sample consisted of peripheral blood. Every receptor here comes from a woman in her seventies with active or convalescent COVID-19.

The J gene is TRBJ1-1, the V gene TRBV7-2; a possible D gene is TRBD1 (6 bases). CDR1 is SGHTA and CDR2 is FQGNSA in the germline V gene. The V end was cut by 6 bases, the J end by 2 bases, with 13 bases between. The CDR3 covers 14 residues. In DNA, the CDR3 is TGTGCCAGCAGGAACAGGGAGAGAAACACTGAAGCTTTCTTT. As protein: CASRNRERNTEAFF.

The chain joins TRBV7-8 to TRBJ2-5, with D perhaps matching TRBD1 (6 bases). V was cut by 0 bases and J by 5 bases, with 7 bases left in between. The V gene's germline CDR1 is SGHVS and CDR2 FQNEAQ. This CDR3 comprises 13 residues. CDR3 sequence reads: CASSLAGGETQYF. The CDR3 coding sequence is TGTGCCAGCAGCTTAGCTGGGGGCGAGACCCAGTACTTC.

This chain joins TRBV7-9 and TRBJ2-2, with 10 bases fitting TRBD2. Per germline, CDR1 SEHNR and CDR2 FQNEAQ (reference sequence). With 5 bases clipped from V and 6 bases from J, the junction kept 6 bases outside the gene matches. The CDR3 contains 15 residues. In nucleotides, the CDR3 is TGTGCCAGCAGCCCTAGCGGGGGTGTAGCCGGGGAGCTGTTTTTT. Translated: CASSPSGGVAGELFF.

The chain has TRBV18 and TRBJ1-5; D perhaps matches TRBD1 (5 bases). Per the germline V gene, CDR1 is KGHSH and CDR2 is LQKENI. Trimming shortened V by 4 bases and J by 4 bases, and 5 bases separated the two germline ends. CDR3 length equals 12 residues. The CDR3 DNA sequence: TGTGCCAGCTCACAGGGGAATCAGCCCCAGCATTTT. It translates to CASSQGNQPQHF.

The chain is built from TRBV6-2 or TRBV6-3 and TRBJ2-2, with 11 positions matching TRBD1. V was clipped by 2 bases and J by 3 bases; unmatched bases: 2. Germline V gene data show CDR1 as MNHEY and CDR2 as SVGEGT. The CDR3 is made up of 16 amino acids. The CDR3 nucleotides read TGTGCCAGCAGTTACGGACAGGGGGCCTACACCGGGGAGCTGTTTTTT. It is translated as CASSYGQGAYTGELFF.

The chain is built from TRBV5-6 and TRBJ1-2; D is perhaps TRBD1 (6 bases). The CDR3 contains 12 residues. The germline V and J ends were trimmed by 6 bases and 6 bases, with 12 bases remaining between them. CDR1 SGHDT and CDR2 YYEEEE come from the germline V gene. CDR3 coding DNA: TGTGCCAGCAACCTACAGGGAGATGGCTACACCTTC. Translation: CASNLQGDGYTF.

The chain has TRBV29-1 and TRBJ2-5; perhaps D is TRBD1 or TRBD2 (6 bases each). Trimming pared 7 bases from V and 1 base from J, leaving 10 bases between. This CDR3 has 12 amino acids. The germline V gene encodes CDR1 SQVTM and CDR2 ANQGSEA. CDR3 coding DNA: TGCAGCGGGGGGGCCACCCAAGAGACCCAGTACTTC. Its protein product is CSGGATQETQYF. Combining the CDR3 with reference TRBV29-1 and TRBJ2-5 gives the whole variable domain SAVISQKPSRDICQRGTSLTIQCQVDSQVTMMFWYRQQPGQSLTLIATANQGSEATYESGFVIDKFPISRPNLTFSTLTVSNMSPEDSSIYLCSGGATQETQYFGPGTRLLVL.

The rearrangement joins TRBV6-1 to TRBJ1-4, with 8 bases lining up with TRBD1. The junction had 7 bases not matched to a gene; V was cut back by 10 bases and J by 9 bases. There are 12 residues in the CDR3. CDR1 is MNHNS and CDR2 is SASEGT in the germline V gene. CDR3 in DNA: TGTGCCAAAGACAGGGGCAGTCAAAAACTGTTTTTT. Its translation is CAKDRGSQKLFF.

J is TRBJ1-2 and V is TRBV9, with 9 bases that match TRBD1. This CDR3 has 16 amino acids. After removal of 6 bases from V and 5 bases from J, the junction contained 14 bases not matched to a gene. Germline V lookup: CDR1 SGDLS, CDR2 YYNGEE. The CDR3 sequence: CASTREGTGYGYGYTF. The CDR3 bases are TGTGCCAGCACCAGGGAGGGGACAGGGTATGGATATGGCTACACCTTC.

This chain connects TRBV7-2 to TRBJ1-1; 7 bases are a match to TRBD1. This CDR3 region has 13 residues. Germline V CDR1 and CDR2: SGHTA, FQGNSA. V was pared by 4 bases and J by 10 bases, with 9 bases of the junction left unmatched. In nucleotides, the CDR3 is TGTGCCAGCAGCTATTCGGGGACAGAAGGAGCTTTCTTT. Protein product: CASSYSGTEGAFF.

The V and J genes are TRBV7-2 and TRBJ1-5, with a tentative D call TRBD1 (5 bases). V was shortened by 4 bases and J by 6 bases, with 16 bases between the two germline ends. The CDR3 extends over 15 amino acids. Per germline, CDR1 SGHTA and CDR2 FQGNSA. CDR3: CASSSEVRVVQPQHF. CDR3 DNA sequence: TGTGCCAGCAGCTCAGAGGTCAGGGTTGTTCAGCCCCAGCATTTT.

The CDR3 spells CASSVRSEETQYF. CDR3 DNA sequence: TGTGCCAGCAGCGTTAGGAGCGAGGAGACCCAGTACTTC. The J gene is TRBJ2-5, the V gene TRBV7-8; D unresolved. Trimming removed 5 bases at V and 5 bases at J, with 12 bases between. Germline V gene sequence: CDR1 SGHVS, CDR2 FQNEAQ. There are 13 residues in the CDR3. Based on the CDR3 plus reference TRBV7-8 and TRBJ2-5, the full variable domain is GAGVSQSPRYKVAKRGQDVALRCDPISGHVSLFWYQQALGQGPEFLTYFQNEAQLDKSGLPSDRFFAERPEGSVSTLKIQRTQQEDSAVYLCASSVRSEETQYFGPGTRLLVL.

V is TRBV7-8 and J is TRBJ1-5, with 9 bases matching TRBD1. CDR1 and CDR2 (germline): SGHVS, FQNEAQ. The CDR3 loop spans 18 amino acids. V was pared by 2 bases and J by 4 bases, with 12 bases of the junction left unmatched. For the CDR3, the DNA is TGTGCCAGCAGCTTATTCCCGATGAGGACAGGGGAAAATCAGCCCCAGCATTTT. Translating gives CASSLFPMRTGENQPQHF.